The clone carrying this TCR beta chain was seen many times. Germline V gives CDR1 MNHNS, CDR2 SASEGT. Trimming cost V 6 bases and J 0 bases, with 12 bases left between them. This CDR3 is built from 15 residues. Time point: newly diagnosed GD, antithyroid drugs for less than 3 months. The TCR library was made from RNA that had been extracted from PBMCs in TRIzol. This entry comes from a study of regulatory T cells in long-lasting Graves disease. Looking at the study overall: Graves' patients (newly diagnosed) had been on antithyroid drugs under 3 months.

iRepertoire HTBI primers and Arm-PCR of CDR3 regions built TCR beta libraries. TCRdb fed the multiplex PCR reads into MiXCR, producing one record per CDR3 protein. The repertoire includes about 400,000 distinct CDR3 sequences, about 14% of them detected once, and 22% sits in the top ten. Sequencing was performed on peripheral blood mononuclear cells (PBMCs), taken at new diagnosis, from a patient treated with antithyroid drugs. The sequence derives from a female donor with Graves disease. The chain employs TRBV6-1 and TRBJ1-3; D is unresolved. The CDR3 protein is CASRATRDSGNTIYF. The CDR3 DNA sequence: TGTGCCAGCAGAGCGACACGTGACTCTGGAAACACCATATATTTT.